These 7 T cell receptor beta chains were all obtained from the same sample, sequenced in a study of vaccination effects on CD4 cells after COVID-19. Before any sequencing was done, the ViraFEST assay used viral peptide pools to expand antigen-specific CD4+ T cells. Subsequent to a culture period of 10 days, CD4+ T cells were isolated. Absence of prior SARS-CoV-2 infection characterized the vaccine recipients, who showed negative nucleocapsid antibodies. Method: immunoSEQ multiplex PCR; TCRdb's copy keeps in-frame clones and lacks some. The table lists about 73,000 clones, about four fifths of them singletons, with around 2.9% in the top ten. These receptors have no known antigen. This specimen consisted of CD4+ T cells from PBMCs cultured with HCoV-NL63 spike peptides, obtained before COVID-19 vaccination. The origin of the receptors is a human donor who received a COVID-19 vaccine.

V and J are TRBV30 and TRBJ2-7, with D perhaps assigned TRBD1 or TRBD2 (5 bases each). Between the trimmed V and J ends, which lost 4 bases and 3 bases, there was a span of 13 bases. The CDR3 loop spans 13 amino acids. CDR1 and CDR2 (germline): GTSNPN, SVGIG (reference sequence). Here the CDR3 reads CAWMGTEFYEQYV. The CDR3 DNA reads TGTGCCTGGATGGGGACCGAGTTCTACGAGCAGTACGTC.

V and J are TRBV5-1 and TRBJ2-7, with D possibly being TRBD1 or TRBD2 (6 bases each). Trimming left V 0 bases short and J 3 bases short, with 10 bases between. From germline, CDR1 is SGHRS and CDR2 YFSETQ. The CDR3 runs to 14 residues. The CDR3 loop reads CASSLGGGLYEQYV. CDR3 sequence (DNA): TGCGCCAGCAGCTTGGGAGGGGGGCTCTACGAGCAGTACGTC.

This sequence joins TRBV2 and TRBJ1-6; D call uncertain. Trimming took 6 bases from V and 0 from J, leaving 9 bases between them. Germline lookup yields CDR1 SNHLY and CDR2 FYNNEI. This CDR3 region has 15 residues. For the CDR3, the DNA is TGTGCCAGCAGGAGAGACGACTCCTATAATTCACCCCTCCACTTT. Translated: CASRRDDSYNSPLHF.

Here the CDR3 reads CASSLRSGANVLTF. CDR3 DNA: TGTGCCAGCAGCTTGCGGTCTGGGGCCAACGTCCTGACTTTC. The chain carries TRBV5-4 and TRBJ2-6; D is undetermined. V lost 1 base to trimming and J lost 1 base, with 3 bases between them. The CDR3 has 14 residues. CDR1 is SGHNT and CDR2 is YYREEE in the germline V gene (reference sequence). Variable domain in full (rest from reference TRBV5-4 and TRBJ2-6): ETGVTQSPTHLIKTRGQQVTLRCSSQSGHNTVSWYQQALGQGPQFIFQYYREEENGRGNFPPRFSGLQFPNYSSELNVNALELDDSALYLCASSLRSGANVLTFGAGSRLTVL.

As DNA, the CDR3 is TGTGCCAGCAGTTCGAGTGATCAGCCCCAGCATTTT. This translates into CASSSSDQPQHF. J is TRBJ1-5 and V is TRBV6-2 or TRBV6-3; D remains unclear. With 4 bases removed from V and 5 bases from J, the gap between germline ends came to 6 bases. CDR1 and CDR2 from the germline V gene are MNHEY and SVGEGT. CDR3 length: 12 residues.

The chain employs TRBV14 and TRBJ2-5, with TRBD1 matching 10 bases. After removal of 4 bases from V and 2 bases from J, the junction contained 19 bases not matched to a gene. There are 20 residues in the CDR3. The germline V gene encodes CDR1 SGHDN and CDR2 FVKESK. The CDR3 coding sequence is TGTGCCAGCAGCCTTACAGCCTCGGACAGGGGGTATCGTCCGCAAGAGACCCAGTACTTC. Protein: CASSLTASDRGYRPQETQYF.

CDR3: CASSLAAGGYTGELFF. In DNA form, the CDR3 reads TGCGCCAGCAGCTTGGCGGCAGGGGGATACACCGGGGAGCTGTTTTTT. V usage is TRBV5-1 and J usage is TRBJ2-2; 7 nucleotides match TRBD1. Germline V gene data show CDR1 as SGHRS and CDR2 as YFSETQ. The CDR3 covers 16 residues. V lost 0 bases, J lost 3 bases, and 5 bases stayed unmatched.